The 14 T cell receptor beta chains given below trace back to one sample, sequenced in a study of T-cell reconstitution after alpha-beta-depleted transplantation in children. For TCRbeta, the library was prepared with unique molecular identifiers. TCRdb re-analysed the PCR reads in MiXCR, keeping a single row per CDR3 protein. The repertoire holds 150,000 to 250,000 distinct CDR3 sequences, with 5% to 7.5% as singletons. The sequenced sample was PBMCs, obtained before TCRalphabeta/CD19-depleted stem cell transplant. The receptors come from a girl under three years old with combined immunodeficiency, due to receive a stem cell transplant.

The chain links TRBV12-3 or TRBV12-4 to TRBJ2-7, with D tentatively TRBD2 (7 bases). The V and J ends lost 5 bases and 5 bases respectively, with 13 bases between them. CDR3 size: 13 residues. The CDR3 sequence is CASSRGGPDEQYF. The DNA for the CDR3 is TGTGCCAGCAGTAGGGGGGGCCCCGACGAGCAGTACTTC.

Of note for this clonotype: The missing conserved phenylalanine or tryptophan at the end of this CDR3 makes a read error likely. This rearrangement joins TRBV7-3 to TRBJ2-2; D gene uncertain. Germline lookup yields CDR1 SGHTA and CDR2 FQGTGA. V lost 6 bases and J 0 bases, leaving 5 bases between the germline ends. The CDR3 consists of 13 residues. CDR3 nucleotide sequence: TGTGCCAGCAGACTAACGAACACCGGGGAGCTGTTTTAT. Amino acids: CASRLTNTGELFY.

This clonotype was seen ten or more times. This chain uses TRBV9 with TRBJ2-2; D uncertain. This CDR3 is 15 amino acids long. V was pared by 0 bases and J by 1 base, with 7 bases between. Germline CDR1 SGDLS, CDR2 YYNGEE. The CDR3 nucleotides read TGTGCCAGCAGCGTAGCGGTACTGAACACCGGGGAGCTGTTTTTT. Translated: CASSVAVLNTGELFF.

This clonotype was observed at least ten times. This chain links TRBV9 with TRBJ2-5; a weak D match, TRBD1 (6 bases). There are 15 residues in the CDR3. From germline, CDR1 is SGDLS and CDR2 YYNGEE. Trimming took off 0 bases at V and 2 bases at J, with 11 bases between the two ends. Here the CDR3 reads CASSVEGQSQETQYF. DNA for the CDR3: TGTGCCAGCAGCGTAGAGGGACAATCGCAAGAGACCCAGTACTTC.

This clonotype was found many times. The chain uses TRBV27 and TRBJ2-1; D not certain. The CDR3 loop spans 13 amino acids. Germline CDR1 and CDR2: MNHEY and SMNVEV (reference sequence). V lost 5 bases to trimming and J lost 5 bases, with 10 bases between them. CDR3 loop: CASSVTENNEQFF. The CDR3 DNA sequence: TGTGCCAGCAGTGTTACGGAAAACAATGAGCAGTTCTTC.

This clonotype was found many times. The V and J genes are TRBV24-1 and TRBJ2-3, with 11 bases matching TRBD2. V was clipped by 5 bases and J by 7 bases; unmatched bases: 10. The V gene's germline CDR1 is KGHDR and CDR2 SFDVKD. The CDR3 has 16 amino acids. CDR3 nucleotide sequence: TGTGCCACCAGTGGCCCTCTAGCGGGGGGATTAAATACGCAGTATTTT. It specifies CATSGPLAGGLNTQYF.

There are many counts of this clonotype. The J gene is TRBJ2-3, the V gene TRBV20-1; unclear D gene. Germline CDR1 DFQATT, CDR2 SNEGSKA (reference sequence). The CDR3 is 16 residues long. V was shortened by 0 bases and J by 7 bases, with 20 bases between the two germline ends. CDR3: CSARDLAALSYYTQYF. The CDR3, as DNA: TGCAGTGCTAGAGATTTGGCCGCGCTGTCATATTATACGCAGTATTTT.

This clonotype has ten or more counts. The chain uses TRBV7-2 and TRBJ1-2; 7 bases are shared with TRBD1. The CDR3 is 14 amino acids. Trimming at V came to 2 bases and at J to 8 bases, leaving 8 bases not matched to a gene. CDR1 SGHTA and CDR2 FQGNSA come from the germline V gene. This CDR3 is CASSLISQGSGYTF. Here the CDR3 DNA reads TGTGCCAGCAGCTTAATTTCACAGGGGAGCGGCTACACCTTC.

At least ten counts were recorded for this clonotype. The chain has TRBV28 and TRBJ2-6; D is perhaps TRBD2 (6 bases). The CDR3 is made up of 15 amino acids. Germline assignment: CDR1 MDHEN and CDR2 SYDVKM. V was shortened by 6 bases and J by 3 bases, with 12 bases between the two germline ends. The CDR3 DNA reads TGTGCCAGCAGCAGCGGGTTTCTTGGGGCCAACGTCCTGACTTTC. Amino acids: CASSSGFLGANVLTF.

This clonotype was observed a few times. The chain recombines TRBV7-9 with TRBJ2-1, with 7 bases matching TRBD1. CDR1 and CDR2 (germline): SEHNR, FQNEAQ (reference sequence). CDR3 length equals 17 residues. The V and J ends lost 6 bases and 3 bases, in that order; junction bases with no gene match: 14. The DNA for the CDR3 is TGTGCCAGCAGGCCCCAACAACAGGGGAACATCTACAATGAGCAGTTCTTC. Translation gives CASRPQQQGNIYNEQFF.

The sample holds many counts of this clonotype. The J gene is TRBJ2-3, the V gene TRBV10-3; D is unresolved. The V gene's germline CDR1 is ENHRY and CDR2 SYGVKD. V was pared by 6 bases and J by 2 bases, with 15 bases between. This CDR3 spans 15 amino acids. The CDR3 sequence: CAISAHFIDTDTQYF. As DNA, the CDR3 is TGTGCCATCAGCGCCCATTTCATCGACACAGATACGCAGTATTTT.

This clonotype has at least ten counts. The chain carries TRBV20-1 and TRBJ2-7; D tentatively fits TRBD1 or TRBD2 (5 bases each). Per germline, CDR1 DFQATT and CDR2 SNEGSKA (reference sequence). The CDR3 covers 13 residues. V gave up 3 bases and J gave up 3 bases, with 12 bases separating them. The CDR3 loop is CSARRAGYYEQYF. CDR3 in DNA: TGCAGTGCTAGGCGGGCAGGGTACTACGAGCAGTACTTC.

This clonotype occurred many times. The chain carries TRBV29-1 and TRBJ1-1; a weak D match, TRBD1 (6 bases). V was clipped by 6 bases and J by 4 bases, with 12 bases between them. The CDR3 length is 12 residues. Germline CDR1 SQVTM, CDR2 ANQGSEA. The CDR3, as DNA: TGCAGCGTACAGGGTTTTGGCACTGAAGCTTTCTTT. Its protein is CSVQGFGTEAFF.

This clonotype was seen more than once but under ten times. The gene calls are TRBV7-2 and TRBJ2-7; 8 bases are a match to TRBD2. The germline CDR1 and CDR2 sequences are SGHTA and FQGNSA. The CDR3 extends over 15 amino acids. V shed 1 base, J shed 3 bases, and the junction held 5 bases outside the gene matches. CDR3 residues: CASSLVSGGNYEQYF. As DNA, the CDR3 is TGTGCCAGCAGCTTAGTTTCGGGGGGGAACTACGAGCAGTACTTC. The full variable domain, with the rest looked up from reference TRBV7-2 and TRBJ2-7, is GAGVSQSPSNKVTEKGKDVELRCDPISGHTALYWYRQSLGQGLEFLIYFQGNSAPDKSGLPSDRFSAERTGGSVSTLTIQRTQQEDSAVYLCASSLVSGGNYEQYFGPGTRLTVT.